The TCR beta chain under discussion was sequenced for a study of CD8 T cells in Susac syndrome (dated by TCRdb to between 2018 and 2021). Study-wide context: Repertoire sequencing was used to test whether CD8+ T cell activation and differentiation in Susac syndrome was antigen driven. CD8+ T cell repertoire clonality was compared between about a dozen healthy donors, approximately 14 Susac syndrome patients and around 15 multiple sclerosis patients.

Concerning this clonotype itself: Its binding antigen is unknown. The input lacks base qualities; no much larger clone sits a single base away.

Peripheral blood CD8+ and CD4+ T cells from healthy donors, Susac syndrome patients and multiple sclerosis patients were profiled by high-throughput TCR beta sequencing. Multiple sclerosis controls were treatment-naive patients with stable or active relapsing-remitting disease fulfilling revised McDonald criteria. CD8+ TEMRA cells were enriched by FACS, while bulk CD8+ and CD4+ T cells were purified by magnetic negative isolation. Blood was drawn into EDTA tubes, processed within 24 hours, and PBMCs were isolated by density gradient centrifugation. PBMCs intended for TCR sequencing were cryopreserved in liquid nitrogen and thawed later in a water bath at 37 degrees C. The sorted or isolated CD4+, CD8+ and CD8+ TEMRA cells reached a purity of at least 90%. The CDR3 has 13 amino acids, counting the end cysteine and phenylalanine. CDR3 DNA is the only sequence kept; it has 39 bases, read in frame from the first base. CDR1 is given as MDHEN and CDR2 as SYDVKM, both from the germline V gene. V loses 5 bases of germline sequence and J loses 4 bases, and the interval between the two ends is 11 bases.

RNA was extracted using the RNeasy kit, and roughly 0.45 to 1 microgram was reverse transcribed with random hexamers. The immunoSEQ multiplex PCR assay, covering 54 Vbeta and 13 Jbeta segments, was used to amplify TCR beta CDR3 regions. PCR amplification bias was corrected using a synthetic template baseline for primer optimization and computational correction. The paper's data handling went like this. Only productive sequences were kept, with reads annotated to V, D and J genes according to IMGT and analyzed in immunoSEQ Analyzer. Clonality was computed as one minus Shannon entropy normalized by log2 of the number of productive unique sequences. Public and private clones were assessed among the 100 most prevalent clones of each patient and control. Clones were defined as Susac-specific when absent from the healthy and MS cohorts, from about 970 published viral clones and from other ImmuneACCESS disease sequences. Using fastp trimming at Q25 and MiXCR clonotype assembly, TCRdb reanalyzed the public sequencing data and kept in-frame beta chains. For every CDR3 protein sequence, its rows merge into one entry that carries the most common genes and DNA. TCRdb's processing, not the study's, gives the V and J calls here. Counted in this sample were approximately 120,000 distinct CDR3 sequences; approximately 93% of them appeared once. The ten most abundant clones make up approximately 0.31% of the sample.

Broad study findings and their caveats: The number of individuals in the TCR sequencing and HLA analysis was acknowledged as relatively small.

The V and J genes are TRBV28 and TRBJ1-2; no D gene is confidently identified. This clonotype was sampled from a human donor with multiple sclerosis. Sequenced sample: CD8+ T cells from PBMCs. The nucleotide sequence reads TGTGCCAGCAGTCCGCCAAGGCCCTATGGCTACACCTTC. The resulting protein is CASSPPRPYGYTF.